The subject of this entry is one T cell receptor (beta chain). Its antigen is as yet unknown. This entry belongs to a study of human T cells and chemical hapten exposure. For the study at large: DPC (0.01%) was patch tested on the upper back and read at 6 days. A mostly female patient group had alopecia areata, totalis or universalis.

Regarding the study as a whole: Clustering by CDR3 similarity yielded significantly more large clusters from expanded TCRs than controls. Patch test score was positively correlated with the counts of TCRs that had expanded at PT1.

Using its own MiXCR run on the RACE reads, TCRdb lists one record per CDR3 protein. The data show 42,000 or so distinct CDR3 sequences, under 5% seen once. Time point indicated: patch test 1, 2 weeks after DPC sensitization. The treatment here: therapeutic diphenylcyclopropenone sensitization with weekly scalp DPC. It was unfractionated whole blood from which total RNA was extracted. Germline V gives CDR1 LGHNT, CDR2 FRNRAP. CDR3 length equals 15 residues. V dropped 1 base and J dropped 0 bases, with 7 bases sitting between them. This TCR was recovered from a man in his fifties or sixties with alopecia areata. Some clones in this sample may be carry-over from other donors' samples. The sample was whole blood, taken in connection with sensitization to the hapten diphenylcyclopropenone (DPC). V and J are TRBV12-5 and TRBJ1-5; D gene uncertain. CDR3 nucleotides: TGTGCTAGTGGTTTGGATATCCTTAGCAATCAGCCCCAGCATTTT. This translates into CASGLDILSNQPQHF.